This T cell receptor beta chain was identified during a study of OX40 agonist ivuxolimab in advanced cancers. Study-level findings and limits: Both CD4+ and CD8+ T cell populations in blood had undergone clonal expansion by week 6 at 0.1 to 3.0 mg/kg.

Clones were read by immunoSEQ multiplex PCR, and TCRdb kept only the in-frame ones, dropping some. The sample includes tens of thousands of clones, 94% of them seen just once. A remark on this clone: Its target is unknown.

The CDR3 length is 13 residues. Germline V lookup: CDR1 SQVTM, CDR2 ANQGSEA. Trimming left V 7 bases short and J 6 bases short, with 19 bases between. The rearrangement joins TRBV29-1 to TRBJ2-7; D is possibly TRBD1 (6 bases). The TCR comes from an adult with an advanced solid tumor such as melanoma, head and neck, liver or kidney cancer. The sample here was CD4+ or CD8+ T cells sorted from blood, taken in a trial of the OX40 agonist ivuxolimab. CDR3 coding DNA: TGCAGCGCCTCGGACAGCCTCGGTAGCGAGCAGTACTTC. It specifies CSASDSLGSEQYF.